One and the same sample provided the 28 T cell receptor beta chains below, sequenced in a study of cytomegalovirus exposure and HLA in healthy donors. PCR employed 60 Vbeta and 13 Jbeta primers. Only in-frame clones appear in the TCRdb table, and some are missing; sequencing was by immunoSEQ multiplex PCR. The sample yields roughly 120,000 clones, 78% seen once. Sequencing was carried out using PBMCs. These receptors originate from a woman younger than 45 in good health and CMV-seronegative.

In its sample, this clone was seen a few times. The chain has TRBV29-1 and TRBJ1-2; 10 bases are shared with TRBD1. This CDR3 spans 13 amino acids. Germline CDR1 and CDR2: SQVTM and ANQGSEA. V shed 7 bases, J shed 8 bases, and the junction held 10 bases outside the gene matches. The CDR3 nucleotides read TGCAGCGCCAGAGAGGCGGGACAGGGGGGCTACACCTTC. Translation: CSAREAGQGGYTF.

V is TRBV28 and J is TRBJ1-1; unclear D gene. V lost 6 bases and J lost 1, with 12 bases in between. This CDR3 is built from 14 residues. Germline CDR1 is MDHEN and CDR2 is SYDVKM. The CDR3 DNA reads as TGTGCCAGCAGCTTAACAACCAAGAACACTGAAGCTTTCTTT. Protein: CASSLTTKNTEAFF. The entire variable domain, with the rest obtained from reference TRBV28 and TRBJ1-1, is as follows: DVKVTQSSRYLVKRTGEKVFLECVQDMDHENMFWYRQDPGLGLRLIYFSYDVKMKEKGDIPEGYSVSREKKERFSLILESASTNQTSMYLCASSLTTKNTEAFFGQGTRLTVV.

This clone was seen more than once but under ten times. V usage is TRBV7-9 and J usage is TRBJ1-2, with TRBD1 identical over 8 bases. With V trimmed by 4 bases and J by 2 bases, 0 bases remained unmatched. The CDR3 extends over 13 amino acids. Germline V gene lookup returns CDR1 SEHNR and CDR2 FQNEAQ (reference sequence). The CDR3: CASSSGGNYGYTF. The CDR3 DNA sequence: TGTGCCAGCAGCTCAGGGGGCAACTATGGCTACACCTTC.

Worth noting for this clone: The same CDR3 can be traced to other DNA sequences in this sample. V and J are TRBV27 and TRBJ2-1; D is unclear. The ends were cut back, 4 bases at V and 7 bases at J, with 11 bases in the middle. This CDR3 is built from 13 residues. The V gene's germline CDR1 is MNHEY and CDR2 SMNVEV (reference sequence). CDR3: CASSSRLGNEQFF. CDR3 DNA sequence: TGTGCCAGCAGTTCACGACTCGGAAATGAGCAGTTCTTC.

This chain uses TRBV28 with TRBJ1-2, with TRBD1 identical over 10 bases. Trimming cost V 4 bases and J 8 bases; bases outside gene matches: 1. The germline gives CDR1 MDHEN, CDR2 SYDVKM. The CDR3 covers 12 residues. This CDR3 is CASSSTGGGYTF. The CDR3 bases are TGTGCCAGCAGTTCGACAGGGGGCGGCTACACCTTC.

The CDR3 DNA is TGTGCCAGCAGCTTGTTCCGGGACAGGGTCTACAATGAGCAGTTCTTC. This encodes CASSLFRDRVYNEQFF. The chain joins TRBV5-6 to TRBJ2-1; 9 bases fit TRBD1. The germline V gene has CDR1 SGHDT and CDR2 YYEEEE. This CDR3 has 16 amino acids. V was clipped by 1 base and J by 3 bases; unmatched bases: 5.

The rearrangement uses TRBV28 and TRBJ2-7, with 7 bases lining up with TRBD1. The germline V gene has CDR1 MDHEN and CDR2 SYDVKM. The ends lost 6 bases at V and 12 bases at J; junction bases unmatched: 8. CDR3 length equals 11 residues. CDR3 loop: CASSSQGLPYF. CDR3 bases: TGTGCCAGCAGCTCACAGGGGCTGCCGTACTTC. The entire variable domain, with the rest obtained from reference TRBV28 and TRBJ2-7, is as follows: DVKVTQSSRYLVKRTGEKVFLECVQDMDHENMFWYRQDPGLGLRLIYFSYDVKMKEKGDIPEGYSVSREKKERFSLILESASTNQTSMYLCASSSQGLPYFGPGTRLTVT.

The chain uses TRBV7-9 and TRBJ2-7; D gene uncertain. V shed 2 bases and J shed 3 bases, with 8 bases lying between them. The CDR3 is made up of 13 amino acids. CDR1 and CDR2 from the germline V gene are SEHNR and FQNEAQ (reference sequence). This CDR3 is CASSLSPGYEQYF. The CDR3, as DNA: TGTGCCAGCAGCTTATCGCCAGGCTACGAGCAGTACTTC.

A word on this clone: The junction departs from the called germline gene at one end, perhaps through a read error. V is TRBV7-7 and J is TRBJ2-3, with 9 bases matching TRBD2. Germline V lookup: CDR1 SSHAT, CDR2 FNYEAQ (reference sequence). The CDR3 covers 16 residues. The CDR3, as DNA: TGTGCTAGCAGCTTAGCGGCTAGCGGGACATCCGATACGCAGTATTTT. It encodes CASSLAASGTSDTQYF.

This chain connects TRBV2 to TRBJ2-3; TRBD2 aligns across 10 bases. The CDR3 has 16 residues. Germline values: CDR1 SNHLY, CDR2 FYNNEI. Losses at the gene ends were 3 bases for V and 1 base for J; bases not matched to a gene: 4. CDR3 residues: CASSELLAGGTDTQYF. The DNA for the CDR3 is TGTGCCAGCAGTGAGTTGCTAGCGGGAGGCACAGATACGCAGTATTTT.

The table lists this clone with a count of one. J is TRBJ1-5 and V is TRBV19; possibly TRBD1 for D (5 bases). Trimming shortened V by 5 bases and J by 4 bases, and 18 bases separated the two germline ends. The CDR3 has 16 amino acids. Per germline, CDR1 LNHDA and CDR2 SQIVND (reference sequence). The CDR3 loop is CASSVGRGGGNQPQHF. CDR3 sequence (DNA): TGTGCCAGTAGTGTGGGGCGGGGTGGGGGGAATCAGCCCCAGCATTTT. Using reference TRBV19 and TRBJ1-5 for the parts outside the CDR3, the full variable domain is DGGITQSPKYLFRKEGQNVTLSCEQNLNHDAMYWYRQDPGQGLRLIYYSQIVNDFQKGDIAEGYSVSREKKESFPLTVTSAQKNPTAFYLCASSVGRGGGNQPQHFGDGTRLSIL.

V and J are TRBV10-3 and TRBJ2-5, with 9 positions matching TRBD2. With V trimmed by 6 bases and J by 3 bases, 8 bases remained unmatched. There are 15 residues in the CDR3. Germline CDR1 reads ENHRY; CDR2 reads SYGVKD. The CDR3, as DNA: TGTGCCATCAGGGGAGCGGGAGGAGGAGAAGAGACCCAGTACTTC. Translated: CAIRGAGGGEETQYF.

This clone was picked up one time. The chain joins TRBV19 to TRBJ2-7; D remains ambiguous. CDR3 length: 15 residues. CDR1 and CDR2 from the germline V gene are LNHDA and SQIVND (reference sequence). V lost 0 bases and J 1 base, leaving 10 bases between the germline ends. The CDR3 reads CASSIDVTGSYEQYF. The CDR3 DNA reads as TGTGCCAGTAGTATAGATGTTACTGGTTCCTACGAGCAGTACTTC.

This clone was observed a few times. The chain uses TRBV5-5 and TRBJ2-7, with 11 bases matching TRBD1. V lost 4 bases, J lost 4 bases, and 4 bases stayed unmatched. CDR3 length equals 14 residues. CDR1 is SGHKS and CDR2 is YYEKEE in the germline V gene (reference sequence). This CDR3 reads CASSRTGGGYEQYF. The CDR3 region has the DNA TGTGCCAGCAGCCGGACAGGGGGCGGGTACGAGCAGTACTTC. Full variable domain (rest looked up from reference TRBV5-5 and TRBJ2-7): DAGVTQSPTHLIKTRGQQVTLRCSPISGHKSVSWYQQVLGQGPQFIFQYYEKEERGRGNFPDRFSARQFPNYSSELNVNALLLGDSALYLCASSRTGGGYEQYFGPGTRLTVT.

In its sample, this clone was seen a few times. This rearrangement joins TRBV18 to TRBJ1-1; weak D call: TRBD1 (6 bases). This CDR3 contains 12 residues. V was pared by 3 bases and J by 11 bases, with 13 bases between. The germline V gene encodes CDR1 KGHSH and CDR2 LQKENI. Here the CDR3 reads CASSPVDREAFF. CDR3 nucleotides: TGTGCCAGCTCACCGGTGGACAGAGAGGCTTTCTTT.

This clone was seen a few times. The chain combines TRBV5-8 with TRBJ1-1, with D possibly being TRBD1 (5 bases). The germline gives CDR1 SGHTS, CDR2 YDEGEE. Trimming stripped 4 bases from V and 11 bases from J, with 18 bases between. This CDR3 has 13 residues. The CDR3 here is CASSSGTSRGAFF. CDR3 in DNA: TGTGCCAGCAGCAGCGGGACCTCCCGGGGGGCTTTCTTT. Full variable domain (outside the CDR3, taken from reference TRBV5-8 and TRBJ1-1): EAGVTQSPTHLIKTRGQQATLRCSPISGHTSVYWYQQALGLGLQFLLWYDEGEERNRGNFPPRFSGRQFPNYSSELNVNALELEDSALYLCASSSGTSRGAFFGQGTRLTVV.

V gene TRBV2 combines with J gene TRBJ2-5; a possible D gene is TRBD1 (6 bases). Trimming stripped 2 bases from V and 5 bases from J, with 9 bases between. The CDR3 runs 13 residues. The germline CDR1 and CDR2 sequences are SNHLY and FYNNEI. In DNA form, the CDR3 reads TGTGCCAGCAGTGAATACAGGGTCGAGACCCAGTACTTC. Its protein product is CASSEYRVETQYF.

There are a few counts of this clone. This chain uses TRBV15 with TRBJ1-4, with D possibly TRBD1 on 6 matching bases. Trimming cost V 3 bases and J 4 bases, with 15 bases left between them. The length of the CDR3 is 16 residues. CDR1 is LNHNV and CDR2 is YYDKDF in the germline V gene (reference sequence). CDR3 sequence reads: CATSRPTGQVNEKLFF. The CDR3 coding sequence is TGTGCCACCAGCAGGCCGACGGGACAAGTTAATGAAAAACTGTTTTTT.

This clone appeared a few times. This chain links TRBV15 with TRBJ2-5; TRBD2 matches 12 bases. Germline trimming cut 2 bases from V and 5 bases from J; bases unmatched to any gene: 12. Germline assignment: CDR1 LNHNV and CDR2 YYDKDF (reference sequence). The CDR3 runs 18 residues. The CDR3 loop is CATSRWLAGGPEGETQYF. CDR3 nucleotide sequence: TGTGCCACCAGCAGATGGCTAGCGGGGGGGCCGGAGGGGGAGACCCAGTACTTC.

This chain connects TRBV6-5 to TRBJ2-2; D not certain. The CDR3 runs 14 residues. Trimming removed 0 bases at V and 6 bases at J, with 8 bases between. CDR1 MNHEY and CDR2 SVGAGI come from the germline V gene. CDR3 sequence: CASSYSYSPGELFF. CDR3 sequence (DNA): TGTGCCAGCAGTTACTCATACAGTCCCGGGGAGCTGTTTTTT.

The rearrangement links TRBV10-2 to TRBJ2-7; tentative D call: TRBD1 (6 bases). The CDR3 consists of 16 residues. The V end was cut by 0 bases, the J end by 1 base, with 13 bases between. Germline CDR1 reads WSHSY; CDR2 reads SAAADI. The CDR3 loop reads CASSESTWGPSYEQYF. The CDR3 DNA is TGCGCCAGCAGTGAGTCGACGTGGGGGCCATCCTACGAGCAGTACTTC.

The chain is built from TRBV6-4 and TRBJ1-1, with D maybe TRBD1 (6 bases). CDR3 length equals 14 residues. Looked up from germline, CDR1 is MRHNA and CDR2 is SNTAGT. V gave up 4 bases and J gave up 3 bases, with 12 bases separating them. As DNA, the CDR3 is TGTGCCAGCAGTGCCACCAGGGGAGACACTGAAGCTTTCTTT. Translation gives CASSATRGDTEAFF.

V is TRBV13 and J is TRBJ2-7, with 7 bases fitting TRBD1. This CDR3 is 15 amino acids long. V was clipped by 5 bases and J by 2 bases; unmatched bases: 9. Looked up from germline, CDR1 is PRHDT and CDR2 is FYEKMQ (reference sequence). The CDR3 DNA follows: TGTGCCAGCAGCCCCCCCGGGACAGAAACCTACGAGCAGTACTTC. Its protein is CASSPPGTETYEQYF.

The chain recombines TRBV7-8 with TRBJ2-2, with 10 nucleotides matching TRBD2. V was pared by 1 base and J by 0 bases, with 8 bases of the junction left unmatched. Germline CDR1 SGHVS, CDR2 FQNEAQ. The length of the CDR3 is 19 residues. CDR3 sequence reads: CASSLEASGRNANTGELFF. DNA of the CDR3: TGTGCCAGCAGCTTAGAGGCTAGCGGGAGAAATGCGAACACCGGGGAGCTGTTTTTT.

The genes are TRBV7-9 and TRBJ2-2, with a possible D match to TRBD2 (6 bases). The CDR3 extends over 14 amino acids. Trimming took off 3 bases at V and 3 bases at J, with 8 bases between the two ends. Germline assignment: CDR1 SEHNR and CDR2 FQNEAQ (reference sequence). CDR3: CASSFREDTGELFF. In DNA, the CDR3 is TGTGCCAGCAGCTTCAGGGAGGACACCGGGGAGCTGTTTTTT.

The chain combines TRBV7-9 with TRBJ2-1; D perhaps matches TRBD2 (5 bases). This CDR3 contains 14 residues. V was pared by 1 base and J by 8 bases, with 12 bases between. Germline V CDR1 and CDR2: SEHNR, FQNEAQ (reference sequence). In nucleotides, the CDR3 is TGTGCCAGCAGCTTAGAGGGCGTGCGGGATGAGCAGTTCTTC. Its protein is CASSLEGVRDEQFF.

The chain joins TRBV11-2 to TRBJ1-1, with D possibly matching TRBD1 (5 bases). V was clipped by 1 base and J by 4 bases, with 7 bases between them. This CDR3 has 13 amino acids. Germline lookup yields CDR1 SGHAT and CDR2 FQNNGV. CDR3 sequence (DNA): TGTGCCAGCAGCTTAGCCAGGGCCACTGAAGCTTTCTTT. Protein: CASSLARATEAFF.

This chain connects TRBV4-1 to TRBJ2-7; tentative D call: TRBD1 (5 bases). The V and J ends lost 1 base and 3 bases respectively, with 13 bases between them. Germline assignment: CDR1 MGHRA and CDR2 YSYEKL. The CDR3 runs to 15 residues. CDR3 protein: CASSQAMGQNYEQYF. DNA for the CDR3: TGCGCCAGCAGCCAAGCCATGGGGCAGAACTACGAGCAGTACTTC.